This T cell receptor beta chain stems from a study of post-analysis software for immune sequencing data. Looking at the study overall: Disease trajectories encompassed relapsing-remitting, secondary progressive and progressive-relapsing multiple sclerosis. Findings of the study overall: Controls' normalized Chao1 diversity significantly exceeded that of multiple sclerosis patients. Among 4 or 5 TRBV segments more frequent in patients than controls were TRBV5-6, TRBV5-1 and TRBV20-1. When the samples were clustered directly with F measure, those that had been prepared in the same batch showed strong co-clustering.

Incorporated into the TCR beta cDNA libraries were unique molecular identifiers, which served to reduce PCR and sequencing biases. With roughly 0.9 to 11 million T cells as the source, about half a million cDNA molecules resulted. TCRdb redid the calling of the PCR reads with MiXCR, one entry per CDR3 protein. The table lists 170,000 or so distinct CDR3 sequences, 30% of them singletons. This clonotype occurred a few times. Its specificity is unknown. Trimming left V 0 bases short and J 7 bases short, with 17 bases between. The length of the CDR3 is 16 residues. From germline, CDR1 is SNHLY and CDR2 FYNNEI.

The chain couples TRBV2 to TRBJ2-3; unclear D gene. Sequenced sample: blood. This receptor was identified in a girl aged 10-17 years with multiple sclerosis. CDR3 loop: CASSEALSFQMNTQYF. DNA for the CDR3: TGTGCCAGCAGTGAAGCCCTTTCTTTTCAGATGAATACGCAGTATTTT.